The 29 T cell receptor beta chains below come from one sample, sequenced in a study of shared clonotypes between healthy human individuals. The assay was immunoSEQ multiplex PCR, and TCRdb's table has in-frame clones only and misses some. The table lists 1,100,000 or so clones, around three quarters of them singletons. The material sequenced was memory CD4+ T cells from PBMCs. As for subset: CD45RA-negative fraction. These receptors were taken from a man younger than 35 in good health. Some clones in this sample may be carry-over from other donors' samples.

This chain joins TRBV28 and TRBJ2-3, with D maybe TRBD2 (5 bases). The CDR3 has 15 amino acids. Per the germline V gene, CDR1 is MDHEN and CDR2 is SYDVKM. V lost 6 bases, J lost 1 base, and 14 bases lay in between. This CDR3 reads CASSSGARGTDTQYF. The CDR3 bases are TGTGCCAGCAGCTCCGGTGCGCGGGGCACAGATACGCAGTATTTT.

The rearrangement uses TRBV15 and TRBJ1-4; perhaps TRBD1 as D (5 bases). V gave up 0 bases and J gave up 10 bases, with 15 bases separating them. Germline CDR1 LNHNV, CDR2 YYDKDF (reference sequence). The CDR3 sequence is 15 residues long. This CDR3 is CATSRDRVGPGKLFF. The CDR3 DNA sequence: TGTGCCACCAGCAGAGACAGGGTTGGGCCAGGAAAACTGTTTTTT.

The genes are TRBV7-9 and TRBJ1-3; the match to TRBD1 covers 12 bases. V gave up 3 bases and J gave up 9 bases; unmatched junction bases: 3. There are 14 residues in the CDR3. Germline V gene lookup returns CDR1 SEHNR and CDR2 FQNEAQ (reference sequence). In DNA, the CDR3 is TGTGCCAGCAGCTTGGGGACAGGGGGCACCACCATATATTTT. Its translation: CASSLGTGGTTIYF.

This chain connects TRBV28 to TRBJ1-2, with 8 nucleotides matching TRBD1. Germline assignment: CDR1 MDHEN and CDR2 SYDVKM. The ends lost 10 bases at V and 2 bases at J; junction bases unmatched: 6. This CDR3 has 13 residues. The CDR3, as DNA: TGTGCCACTACCCGGGACAGGAACTATGGCTACACCTTC. It is translated as CATTRDRNYGYTF.

The chain carries TRBV7-2 and TRBJ2-1, with TRBD2 matching over 10 bases. CDR1 SGHTA and CDR2 FQGNSA come from the germline V gene. The CDR3 covers 15 residues. V lost 2 bases to trimming and J lost 5 bases; unmatched junction nucleotides: 3. The CDR3 DNA sequence: TGTGCCAGCAGCTTATGGACTAGCGGACACAATGAGCAGTTCTTC. Protein: CASSLWTSGHNEQFF.

The chain employs TRBV10-3 and TRBJ2-3; TRBD2 agrees at 12 bases. CDR1 and CDR2 (germline): ENHRY, SYGVKD. V lost 6 bases, J lost 6 bases, and 13 bases stayed unmatched. The CDR3 length is 17 residues. The CDR3 DNA reads TGTGCCATCAGCCCGATGACTAGCGGGGGTGGCGACGATACGCAGTATTTT. Translation: CAISPMTSGGGDDTQYF.

The chain combines TRBV4-3 with TRBJ2-3; D gene unclear. Germline V gives CDR1 LGHNA, CDR2 YSLEER. The CDR3 covers 13 residues. V lost 0 bases to trimming and J lost 4 bases, with 5 bases between them. The CDR3 loop reads CASSQELADTQYF. The CDR3 DNA follows: TGCGCCAGCAGCCAAGAATTGGCAGATACGCAGTATTTT.

Regarding this clone: In the same sample, other DNA sequences code for this CDR3. The chain joins TRBV28 to TRBJ2-1, with TRBD1 identical over 7 bases. Germline V lookup: CDR1 MDHEN, CDR2 SYDVKM. With V trimmed by 6 bases and J by 7 bases, 12 bases remained unmatched. The CDR3 is made up of 15 amino acids. CDR3 DNA: TGTGCCAGCAGCCCCGCCAGTGGCAGGGGGAATGAGCAGTTCTTC. It specifies CASSPASGRGNEQFF.

The rearrangement joins TRBV18 to TRBJ2-7; TRBD2 agrees at 11 bases. The germline V gene encodes CDR1 KGHSH and CDR2 LQKENI. This CDR3 spans 18 amino acids. Trimming cost V 2 bases and J 1 base; bases outside gene matches: 10. CDR3 protein: CASSPYGLAGGTSYEQYF. The DNA for the CDR3 is TGTGCCAGCTCACCATACGGACTAGCGGGTGGAACATCCTACGAGCAGTACTTC.

As for this clone: This clone may be a read error of a much larger clone one base away. The sample has other DNA sequences that encode this CDR3 too. V gene TRBV5-1 combines with J gene TRBJ1-3, with a possible D match to TRBD1 (5 bases). The CDR3 loop spans 14 amino acids. Deletions cut 3 bases from V and 0 bases from J, with 7 bases between. In germline, CDR1 is SGHRS, CDR2 YFSETQ. CDR3 amino acids: CASSSDSSGNTIYF. CDR3 coding DNA: TGCGCCAGCAGCTCTGACAGCTCTGGAAACACCATATATTTT. The full variable domain, with the rest looked up from reference TRBV5-1 and TRBJ1-3, is KAGVTQTPRYLIKTRGQQVTLSCSPISGHRSVSWYQQTPGQGLQFLFEYFSETQRNKGNFPGRFSGRQFSNSRSEMNVSTLELGDSALYLCASSSDSSGNTIYFGEGSWLTVV.

This chain joins TRBV5-1 and TRBJ1-2; 9 nucleotides align to TRBD1. Germline assignment: CDR1 SGHRS and CDR2 YFSETQ. Germline trimming cut 4 bases from V and 6 bases from J; bases unmatched to any gene: 10. The CDR3 sequence is 15 residues long. CDR3 in DNA: TGCGCCAGCAGCCTCTCGGACAGGGGCGTGGATGGCTACACCTTC. It is translated as CASSLSDRGVDGYTF.

The J gene is TRBJ2-7, the V gene TRBV5-1; D not resolved. Trimming stripped 1 base from V and 1 base from J, with 12 bases between. CDR3 length: 15 residues. Germline loops: CDR1 SGHRS, CDR2 YFSETQ. The CDR3 here is CASSLRSDGSYEQYF. The CDR3 bases are TGCGCCAGCAGCTTGCGTTCGGACGGATCCTACGAGCAGTACTTC.

Comment on this clone: The same CDR3 can be traced to other DNA sequences in this sample. The J gene is TRBJ1-4, the V gene TRBV5-1; weak D call: TRBD1 (5 bases). Germline CDR1 and CDR2: SGHRS and YFSETQ. This CDR3 comprises 15 residues. Trimming cost V 0 bases and J 7 bases, with 13 bases left between them. The CDR3 DNA reads TGCGCCAGCAGCTTGGTAGGGCAGGGAGCTGAAAAACTGTTTTTT. Amino acids: CASSLVGQGAEKLFF.

This rearrangement joins TRBV5-1 to TRBJ2-2; 11 bases agree with TRBD2. Germline assignment: CDR1 SGHRS and CDR2 YFSETQ. V gave up 4 bases and J gave up 4 bases; unmatched junction bases: 9. The CDR3 totals 17 residues. CDR3 DNA: TGCGCCAGCAGCCTAGGGACTAGCGGCGACCCCACCGGGGAGCTGTTTTTT. This encodes CASSLGTSGDPTGELFF.

The chain links TRBV20-1 to TRBJ2-5, with D unresolved. Trimming took 6 bases from V and 1 from J, leaving 6 bases between them. This CDR3 is 11 amino acids long. In germline, CDR1 is DFQATT, CDR2 SNEGSKA (reference sequence). CDR3 nucleotide sequence: TGCAGTGCCGAAATCCAAGAGACCCAGTACTTC. Encoded protein: CSAEIQETQYF.

This clone was seen a handful of times. V usage is TRBV28 and J usage is TRBJ2-1; TRBD2 matches 14 bases. The germline CDR1 and CDR2 sequences are MDHEN and SYDVKM. V shed 7 bases, J shed 8 bases, and the junction held 7 bases outside the gene matches. The CDR3 totals 15 residues. Here the CDR3 DNA reads TGTGCCAGCATCGCCGGACTAGCGGGAGGTTATGAGCAGTTCTTC. It is translated as CASIAGLAGGYEQFF.

This chain links TRBV6-6 with TRBJ1-5, with 8 bases that match TRBD1. CDR3 length equals 16 residues. Germline trimming cut 4 bases from V and 4 bases from J; bases unmatched to any gene: 9. Germline V gene data show CDR1 as MNHNY and CDR2 as SVGAGI (reference sequence). CDR3 protein: CASSSPTGQVNQPQHF. The CDR3 DNA follows: TGTGCCAGCAGTTCGCCAACGGGACAGGTAAATCAGCCCCAGCATTTT.

There are a few counts of this clone. J is TRBJ1-1 and V is TRBV5-5; D might be TRBD1 (5 bases). CDR3 size: 16 residues. Trimming took 4 bases from V and 6 from J, leaving 22 bases between them. CDR1 is SGHKS, CDR2 YYEKEE, per germline (reference sequence). CDR3 protein: CASSREGRRGASEAFF. CDR3 nucleotide sequence: TGTGCCAGCAGCCGAGAAGGCCGTAGGGGTGCGTCTGAAGCTTTCTTT.

The chain has TRBV7-9 and TRBJ1-5, with TRBD1 matching 8 bases. J lost 6 bases, V lost 5 bases, and 15 bases had no gene match. Germline V gene lookup returns CDR1 SEHNR and CDR2 FQNEAQ (reference sequence). The CDR3 is 17 residues long. Here the CDR3 DNA reads TGTGCCAGCAGCCCTGGACAGGGAAAGGGTTCAGGTCAGCCCCAGCATTTT. As protein: CASSPGQGKGSGQPQHF.

This clone was observed a handful of times. The V and J genes are TRBV28 and TRBJ1-1; D is uncertain. Germline CDR1 and CDR2: MDHEN and SYDVKM. The germline V and J ends were trimmed by 5 bases and 3 bases, with 1 base remaining between them. This CDR3 is built from 10 residues. The CDR3 sequence: CASSHTEAFF. The CDR3, as DNA: TGTGCCAGCAGTCACACTGAAGCTTTCTTT.

Notes on this clone: A much larger clone is a single base away; this may be a read error. The rearrangement joins TRBV28 to TRBJ1-5; a weak D match, TRBD1 (5 bases). V lost 6 bases and J 2 bases, leaving 8 bases between the germline ends. CDR1 is MDHEN and CDR2 is SYDVKM in the germline V gene. The CDR3 is 13 amino acids. The CDR3 DNA follows: TGTGCCAGCAGCGGGGGGGGCAATCAGCCCCAGCATTTT. Translating it yields CASSGGGNQPQHF.

This chain links TRBV19 with TRBJ2-4, with 12 bases aligning to TRBD2. The CDR3 spans 17 residues. The V segment lost 1 base and the J segment 2 bases; nucleotides outside the gene matches: 3. Looked up from germline, CDR1 is LNHDA and CDR2 is SQIVND (reference sequence). DNA for the CDR3: TGTGCCAGTAGTATAGGACTAGCGGGAGTCTCCAAAAACATTCAGTACTTC. It translates to CASSIGLAGVSKNIQYF.

This clone was found a few times. The same CDR3 also results from other DNA sequences found in this sample. The chain has TRBV28 and TRBJ1-2; no reliable D call. The CDR3 consists of 12 residues. From germline, CDR1 is MDHEN and CDR2 SYDVKM. Trimming removed 6 bases at V and 5 bases at J, with 10 bases between. The CDR3 DNA sequence: TGTGCCAGCAGCCTGGCCGAGTATGGCTACACCTTC. Residues: CASSLAEYGYTF.

Concerning this clone: This clone may be a read error of a much larger clone one base away. The chain uses TRBV6-6 and TRBJ1-3; D is uncertain. Trimming pared 5 bases from V and 4 bases from J, leaving 6 bases between. The length of the CDR3 is 12 residues. The germline gives CDR1 MNHNY, CDR2 SVGAGI (reference sequence). The CDR3 nucleotides read TGTGCCAGCAGTCCGTCAGGAAACACCATATATTTT. Its translation: CASSPSGNTIYF.

The chain uses TRBV28 and TRBJ2-2, with D tentatively TRBD2 (6 bases). This CDR3 comprises 15 residues. V gave up 7 bases and J gave up 6 bases, with 18 bases separating them. Germline V gene lookup returns CDR1 MDHEN and CDR2 SYDVKM. The CDR3 protein is CASKGDWRDSGELFF. CDR3 DNA sequence: TGTGCCAGCAAAGGGGACTGGAGGGATTCCGGGGAGCTGTTTTTT. The full variable domain, with the rest looked up from reference TRBV28 and TRBJ2-2, is DVKVTQSSRYLVKRTGEKVFLECVQDMDHENMFWYRQDPGLGLRLIYFSYDVKMKEKGDIPEGYSVSREKKERFSLILESASTNQTSMYLCASKGDWRDSGELFFGEGSRLTVL.

Comment on this clone: Other DNA sequences in the same sample also yield this CDR3. CDR3: CSVGRGVEQYF. CDR3 coding DNA: TGCAGCGTTGGGAGAGGGGTCGAGCAGTACTTC. This sequence joins TRBV29-1 and TRBJ2-7; D possibly uses TRBD1 or TRBD2 (5 bases each). Germline V lookup: CDR1 SQVTM, CDR2 ANQGSEA. With 4 bases removed from V and 6 bases from J, the gap between germline ends came to 10 bases. The CDR3 runs 11 residues.

The chain links TRBV28 to TRBJ2-5; TRBD2 might be the D (6 bases). CDR1 is MDHEN, CDR2 SYDVKM, per germline. The CDR3 has 17 amino acids. V was pared by 4 bases and J by 0 bases, with 18 bases between. The CDR3 sequence is CASSSPQRGIYQETQYF. CDR3 DNA sequence: TGTGCCAGCAGTTCACCCCAGCGCGGGATCTACCAAGAGACCCAGTACTTC.

This rearrangement joins TRBV5-4 to TRBJ1-6; the match to TRBD1 covers 7 bases. J lost 8 bases, V lost 1 base, and 6 bases had no gene match. The CDR3 sequence is 15 residues long. CDR1 and CDR2 from the germline V gene are SGHNT and YYREEE (reference sequence). The CDR3 DNA sequence: TGTGCCAGCAGCTTGCCAGGGGGTATTGATTCACCCCTCCACTTT. It translates to CASSLPGGIDSPLHF.

The chain joins TRBV28 to TRBJ2-5, with TRBD2 matching over 11 bases. This CDR3 has 20 residues. CDR1 and CDR2 (germline): MDHEN, SYDVKM. The V and J ends lost 2 bases and 3 bases, in that order; junction bases with no gene match: 17. This chain's CDR3 is CASSLPSTSGNARGEETQYF. In nucleotides, the CDR3 is TGTGCCAGCAGTTTACCATCGACTAGCGGGAACGCGAGGGGGGAAGAGACCCAGTACTTC.